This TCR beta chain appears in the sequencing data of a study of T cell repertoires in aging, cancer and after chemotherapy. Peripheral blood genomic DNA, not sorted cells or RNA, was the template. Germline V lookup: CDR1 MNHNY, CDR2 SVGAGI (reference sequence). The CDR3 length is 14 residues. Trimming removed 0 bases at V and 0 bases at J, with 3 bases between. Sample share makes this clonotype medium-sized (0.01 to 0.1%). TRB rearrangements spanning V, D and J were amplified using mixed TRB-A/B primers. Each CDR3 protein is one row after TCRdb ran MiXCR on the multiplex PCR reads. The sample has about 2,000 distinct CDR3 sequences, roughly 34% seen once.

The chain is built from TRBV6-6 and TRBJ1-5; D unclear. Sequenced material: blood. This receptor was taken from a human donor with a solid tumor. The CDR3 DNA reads TGTGCCAGCAGTTACTCTCATAGCAATCAGCCCCAGCATTTT. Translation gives CASSYSHSNQPQHF.